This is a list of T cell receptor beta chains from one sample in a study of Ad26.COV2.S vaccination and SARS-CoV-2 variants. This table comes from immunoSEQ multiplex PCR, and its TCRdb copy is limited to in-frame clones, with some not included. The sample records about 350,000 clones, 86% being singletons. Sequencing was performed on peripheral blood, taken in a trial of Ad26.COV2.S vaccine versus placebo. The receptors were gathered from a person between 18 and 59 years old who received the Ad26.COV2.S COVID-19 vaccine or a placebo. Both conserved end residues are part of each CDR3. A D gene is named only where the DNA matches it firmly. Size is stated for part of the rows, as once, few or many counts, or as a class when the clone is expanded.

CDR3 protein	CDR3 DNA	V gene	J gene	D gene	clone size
CASSLGQGTYEQYF	TGTGCCAGCAGCCTCGGACAGGGGACCTACGAGCAGTACTTC	TRBV3-1/TRBV3-2	TRBJ2-7	TRBD1	NA
CASRPIWNTEAFF	TGTGCCAGCAGGCCCATCTGGAACACTGAAGCTTTCTTT	TRBV7-2	TRBJ1-1	NA	NA
CASSFLAWTEAFF	TGTGCCAGCAGTTTCCTCGCATGGACTGAAGCTTTCTTT	TRBV6-6	TRBJ1-1	NA	few
CASSQGASSALSTDTQYF	TGTGCCAGCAGCCAAGGGGCGTCTAGCGCCCTTAGCACAGATACGCAGTATTTT	TRBV7-6	TRBJ2-3	NA	NA
CASSFSAGAYYEQYF	TGTGCCAGCAGTTTTAGCGCAGGGGCTTACTACGAGCAGTACTTC	TRBV27	TRBJ2-7	NA	NA
CASSLVGGSGSLQETQYF	TGTGCCAGCAGCTTAGTAGGGGGTAGCGGGAGCCTCCAAGAGACCCAGTACTTC	TRBV7-2	TRBJ2-5	TRBD2	NA
CASSTPTGSNQPQHF	TGTGCCAGCAGTACCCCGACAGGTAGCAATCAGCCCCAGCATTTT	TRBV2	TRBJ1-5	NA	NA
CASSTGTLSNQPQHF	TGTGCCAGCAGTACCGGGACACTTAGCAATCAGCCCCAGCATTTT	TRBV6-6	TRBJ1-5	NA	NA
CASTRGPWHEQFF	TGTGCCAGCACGCGGGGACCCTGGCATGAGCAGTTCTTC	TRBV28	TRBJ2-1	NA	once
CASSLFTSGRVLEDTQYF	TGTGCCAGCAGTTTATTTACTAGCGGGAGAGTGTTGGAAGATACGCAGTATTTT	TRBV28	TRBJ2-3	TRBD2	NA
CASNFQGSWDTQYF	TGTGCCAGCAACTTCCAGGGATCTTGGGATACGCAGTATTTT	TRBV7-2	TRBJ2-3	NA	once
CASSPLTETQYF	TGTGCCAGCAGTCCGTTGACAGAGACCCAGTACTTC	TRBV7-2	TRBJ2-5	NA	NA
CASSLFLAGGPGGNGELFF	TGTGCCAGCAGTTTATTCCTAGCGGGAGGGCCCGGCGGAAACGGGGAGCTGTTTTTT	TRBV27	TRBJ2-2	TRBD2	NA
CASSSDTGVLRTQYF	TGTGCCAGCAGTTCTGACACAGGGGTCCTGAGGACCCAGTACTTC	TRBV7-8	TRBJ2-5	TRBD1	NA
CASSQGGEAFF	TGTGCCAGCAGCCAAGGAGGAGAAGCTTTCTTT	TRBV3-1/TRBV3-2	TRBJ1-1	NA	NA
CTSSQVRSYTGELFF	TGCACCAGCAGCCAAGTTCGGTCTTACACCGGGGAGCTGTTTTTT	TRBV1	TRBJ2-2	NA	NA
CASSISGNTEAFF	TGTGCCAGTAGTATATCGGGAAACACTGAAGCTTTCTTT	TRBV19	TRBJ1-1	NA	NA
CASSAAALNTEAFF	TGTGCCAGCAGCGCCGCAGCTCTGAACACTGAAGCTTTCTTT	TRBV9	TRBJ1-1	NA	once
CASSLNPGGYEQYF	TGTGCCAGCAGCTTGAACCCCGGGGGGTACGAGCAGTACTTC	TRBV5-6	TRBJ2-7	TRBD2	NA
CASSRFGQGPSSSQYNEQFF	TGTGCCAGCAGCAGATTCGGACAGGGGCCCTCTTCGTCTCAGTACAATGAGCAGTTCTTC	TRBV7-6	TRBJ2-1	TRBD1	NA
CASSLAPPGGYQPQHF	TGTGCCAGCAGCTTAGCGCCGCCAGGGGGGTATCAGCCCCAGCATTTT	TRBV7-2	TRBJ1-5	TRBD1	once
CASTLRGAGGYTF	TGTGCCAGCACCCTAAGGGGAGCGGGGGGCTACACCTTC	TRBV12-3/TRBV12-4	TRBJ1-2	NA	few
CASRPPGTRSNEQFF	TGCGCCAGCAGACCTCCCGGGACTAGAAGCAATGAGCAGTTCTTC	TRBV5-1	TRBJ2-1	TRBD2	NA
CASSPRDRANTEAFF	TGTGCCAGCAGCCCCCGGGACAGGGCTAACACTGAAGCTTTCTTT	TRBV7-9	TRBJ1-1	TRBD1	few
CASSFRQGTNEKLFF	TGTGCCAGCAGCTTCCGACAGGGAACTAATGAAAAACTGTTTTTT	TRBV7-9	TRBJ1-4	TRBD1	NA
CAWSGFLIDRGSHGYTF	TGTGCCTGGAGTGGTTTCTTAATCGACAGGGGGTCTCATGGCTACACCTTC	TRBV30	TRBJ1-2	TRBD1	NA
CASSQDWGTGVLETQYF	TGCGCCAGCAGCCAAGATTGGGGGACAGGGGTTCTGGAGACCCAGTACTTC	TRBV4-3	TRBJ2-5	TRBD1	NA
CAIRTGVETNEKLFF	TGTGCCATCCGGACAGGGGTAGAAACTAATGAAAAACTGTTTTTT	TRBV6-8	TRBJ1-4	TRBD1	few
CASREASGGSYNEQFF	TGCGCCAGCAGGGAGGCTAGCGGGGGGTCCTACAATGAGCAGTTCTTC	TRBV5-1	TRBJ2-1	TRBD2	NA